This TCR beta chain was documented in a study of PD-L1 blockade in urothelial cancer. Time point defined: pretreatment peripheral blood. Deletions cut 4 bases from V and 4 bases from J, with 21 bases between. This CDR3 is built from 16 residues. Looked up from germline, CDR1 is SGHRS and CDR2 is YFSETQ. Profiled with immunoSEQ multiplex PCR; TCRdb holds only in-frame clones, not every one. Of about 70,000 clones listed, under 90% were seen once; the top ten hold around 4.8%. The chain links TRBV5-1 to TRBJ2-7; D gene ambiguous. The receptor comes from a man aged 65-85 years with urothelial cancer. Sample: PBMCs, taken around atezolizumab (anti-PD-L1) treatment. CDR3: CASSPGSANPLYEQYF. The CDR3 nucleotides are TGCGCCAGCAGCCCCGGGTCTGCCAACCCACTATACGAGCAGTACTTC.